This TCR beta chain stems from a study of cytomegalovirus exposure and HLA in healthy donors. PCR employed 60 Vbeta and 13 Jbeta primers. Measured with immunoSEQ multiplex PCR; TCRdb has only the in-frame clones, and not every one. The repertoire holds some 150,000 clones, with around 80% as singletons. This clone came up a few times. Its antigen is unknown. V was clipped by 2 bases and J by 6 bases; unmatched bases: 14. This CDR3 contains 19 residues. Germline CDR1 LGHNA, CDR2 YNFKEQ. The donors comprised healthy bone marrow donors. Study conclusions and caveats: The records held CMV serostatus as the only immune exposure information. The authors later found HLA-associated TCR beta chains more clonally expanded than equally common others. Prior analysis indicated that the majority of TCR beta V segments exhibited productivity approximately 90% or approximately 30% of the time.

The rearrangement joins TRBV4-2 to TRBJ2-2; TRBD2 aligns across 11 bases. The sequencing sample was made of PBMCs. This clonotype was obtained from a woman between 45 and 60 years old in good health and CMV-seropositive. CDR3 region: CASSQLLPTSGASPGELFF. CDR3 nucleotides: TGTGCCAGCAGCCAACTACTTCCGACTAGCGGGGCCTCACCCGGGGAGCTGTTTTTT.